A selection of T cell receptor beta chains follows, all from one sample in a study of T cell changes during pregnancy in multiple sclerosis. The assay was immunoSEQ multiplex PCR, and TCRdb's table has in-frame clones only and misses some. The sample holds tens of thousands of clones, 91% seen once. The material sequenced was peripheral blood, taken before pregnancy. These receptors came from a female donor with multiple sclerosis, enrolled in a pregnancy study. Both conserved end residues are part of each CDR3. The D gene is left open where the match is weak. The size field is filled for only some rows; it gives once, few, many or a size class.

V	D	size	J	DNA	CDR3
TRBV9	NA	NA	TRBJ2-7	TGTGCCAGCAGCCCAGCGGGTGTCTACGAGCAGTACTTC	CASSPAGVYEQYF
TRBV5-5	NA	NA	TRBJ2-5	TGTGCCAGCAGCTCGACAGCTCTTTACCAAGAGACCCAGTACTTC	CASSSTALYQETQYF
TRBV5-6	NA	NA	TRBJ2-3	TGTGCCAGCAGCTTGAAGAGACTCATGATCAGTTATACGCAGTATTTT	CASSLKRLMISYTQYF
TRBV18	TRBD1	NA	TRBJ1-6	TGTGCCAGCTCACCATTGAATCCGGGCGGGGGACAGGGAAATTCACCCCTCCACTTT	CASSPLNPGGGQGNSPLHF
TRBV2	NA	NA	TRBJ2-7	TGTGCCAGCAGGGGGCAGCTCGGGCAGTACTTC	CASRGQLGQYF
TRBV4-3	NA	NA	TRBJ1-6	TGCGCCAGCAGCCAAGGGTGGGGCAGCTCCTATAATTCACCCCTCCACTTT	CASSQGWGSSYNSPLHF
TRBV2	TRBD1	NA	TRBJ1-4	TGTGCCAGCAGTTTTGACAGGGGCCAAAATGAAAAACTGTTTTTT	CASSFDRGQNEKLFF
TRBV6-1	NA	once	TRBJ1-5	TGTGCCAGCAGTGAAGGTCCACAGCAGTATCAGCCCCAGCATTTT	CASSEGPQQYQPQHF
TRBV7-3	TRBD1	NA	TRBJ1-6	TGTGCCAGCAGCTTAACCGGACAGGGGTATTCACCCCTCCACTTT	CASSLTGQGYSPLHF
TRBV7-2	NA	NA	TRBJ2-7	TGTGCCAGCAGCCCGCAAGGACAGCCGTCCTACGAGCAGTACTTC	CASSPQGQPSYEQYF
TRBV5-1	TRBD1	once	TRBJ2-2	TGCGCCAGCAGCTTGCCAGGGGGAATTCCCGGGGAGCTGTTTTTT	CASSLPGGIPGELFF
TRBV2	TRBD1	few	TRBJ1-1	TGTGCCAGCGCGGCGGGACAGCCGAACACTGAAGCTTTCTTT	CASAAGQPNTEAFF
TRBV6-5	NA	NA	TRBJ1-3	TGTGCCAGCAGTCTAGCGTCGGCGTCTGGAAACACCATATATTTT	CASSLASASGNTIYF
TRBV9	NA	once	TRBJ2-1	TGTGCCAGCAGTCGAGGTGAGGACAATGAGCAGTTCTTC	CASSRGEDNEQFF
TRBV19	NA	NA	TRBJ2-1	TGTGCCAGTAGTATGGAACTACCGGACAATGAGCAGTTCTTC	CASSMELPDNEQFF
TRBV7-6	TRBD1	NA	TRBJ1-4	TGTGCCAGCAGCTCAGGGACAGGGCATGAAAAACTGTTTTTT	CASSSGTGHEKLFF
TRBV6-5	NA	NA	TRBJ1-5	TGTGCCAGCAGCCTAGACAGCAATCAGCCCCAGCATTTT	CASSLDSNQPQHF
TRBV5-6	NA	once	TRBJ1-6	TGTGCCAGCAGCTTTATTAGCTCCTATAATTCACCCCTCCACTTT	CASSFISSYNSPLHF
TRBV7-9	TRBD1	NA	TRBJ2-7	TGTGCCAGCAGCCGACAGGGGTACGAGCAGTACTTC	CASSRQGYEQYF
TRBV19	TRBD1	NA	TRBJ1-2	TGTGCCAGTAGAAGGACAGGTGGCTACACCTTC	CASRRTGGYTF
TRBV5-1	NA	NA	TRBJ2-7	TGCGCCAGCAGCTTGTCAGGATACGAGCAGTACTTC	CASSLSGYEQYF
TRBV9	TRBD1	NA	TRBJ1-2	TGTGCCAGCAGTGCTACAGGGGGCGCGTCGGGCTACACCTTC	CASSATGGASGYTF
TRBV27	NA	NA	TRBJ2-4	TGTGCCAGCAGGCCCCTGTGGGGGGGGCTGGCCAAAAACATTCAGTACTTC	CASRPLWGGLAKNIQYF
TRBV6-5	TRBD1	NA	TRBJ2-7	TGTGCCAGCAGTTACCGGGACAGGGACTACGAGCAGTACTTC	CASSYRDRDYEQYF
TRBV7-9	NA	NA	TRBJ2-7	TGTGCCAGCAGCTCCGCGGGCACTAGCCACTTC	CASSSAGTSHF
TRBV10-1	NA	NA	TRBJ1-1	TGCGCCAGCAGTGTCGGGACACCTGAAGCTTTCTTT	CASSVGTPEAFF
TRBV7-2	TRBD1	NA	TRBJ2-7	TGTGCCAGCAGCTTGTGGGACAGGGTACAAGGGCATGAGCAGTACTTC	CASSLWDRVQGHEQYF
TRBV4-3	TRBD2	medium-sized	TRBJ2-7	TGCGCCAGCAGCCAAGTACTAGCGGAATCCTACGAGCAGTACTTC	CASSQVLAESYEQYF
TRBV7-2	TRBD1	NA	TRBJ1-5	TGTGCCAGCAGCGAAGGACAGGGGTACCAGCCCCAGCATTTT	CASSEGQGYQPQHF
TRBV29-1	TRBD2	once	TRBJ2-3	TGCAGCGCCCAGGGACTAGCGGACCTATCTAGCACAGATACGCAGTATTTT	CSAQGLADLSSTDTQYF
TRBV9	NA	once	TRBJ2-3	TGTGCCAGCAGCGTAGATGCTCTAGTCGCAGATACGCAGTATTTT	CASSVDALVADTQYF
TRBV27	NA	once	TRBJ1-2	TGTGCCAGCAGTTTATCGTTAGGGCGAGGGAACTATGGCTACACCTTC	CASSLSLGRGNYGYTF
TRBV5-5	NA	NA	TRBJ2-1	TGTGCCAGCAGCCGGTACAATGAGCAGTTCTTC	CASSRYNEQFF
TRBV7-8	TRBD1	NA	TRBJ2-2	TGTGCCAGCAGCTTAGTCCGACAGGGGGCGAACACCGGGGAGCTGTTTTTT	CASSLVRQGANTGELFF
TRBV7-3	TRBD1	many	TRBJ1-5	TGTGCCAGCAGCCTCAAACAGGGGTACGGCAATCAGCCCCAGCATTTT	CASSLKQGYGNQPQHF
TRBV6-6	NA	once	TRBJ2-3	TGTGCCAGCAGGAGGTCGGGGGGCACAGATACGCAGTATTTT	CASRRSGGTDTQYF
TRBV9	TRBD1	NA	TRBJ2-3	TGTGCCAGCAGCGAGGGGACAGGGGCAGATACGCAGTATTTT	CASSEGTGADTQYF
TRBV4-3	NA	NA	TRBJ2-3	TGCGCCAGCAGCCAAGATAGCCGTAGCACAGATACGCAGTATTTT	CASSQDSRSTDTQYF
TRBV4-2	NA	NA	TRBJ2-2	TGTGCCAGCACACCCGGGATCCTCACCGGGGAGCTGTTTTTT	CASTPGILTGELFF
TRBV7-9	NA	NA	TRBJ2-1	TGTGCCAGCGGGGCCTCAAACAATGAGCAGTTCTTC	CASGASNNEQFF
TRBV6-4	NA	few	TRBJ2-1	TGTGCCAGCAGTGAGATGGCAGGTGGAAATGAGCAGTTCTTC	CASSEMAGGNEQFF
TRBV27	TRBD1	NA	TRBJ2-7	TGTGCCAGCAGTAGACAGGGTTCTTACGAGCAGTACTTC	CASSRQGSYEQYF
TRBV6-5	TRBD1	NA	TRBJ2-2	TGTGCCAGCAGTTATTCGACAGGGCCGAACACCGGGGAGCTGTTTTTT	CASSYSTGPNTGELFF
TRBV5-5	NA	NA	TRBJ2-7	TGTGCCAGCAGCGTGCGACAGGCGAGATCCTACGAGCAGTACTTC	CASSVRQARSYEQYF
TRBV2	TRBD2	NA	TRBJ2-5	TGTGCCAGCAGTAAGGGACTAGACCCACAAGAGACCCAGTACTTC	CASSKGLDPQETQYF
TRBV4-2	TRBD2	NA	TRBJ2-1	TGTGCCAGCAGCACGGGGCTAGCGGGGGGGGTTAATGAGCAGTTCTTC	CASSTGLAGGVNEQFF
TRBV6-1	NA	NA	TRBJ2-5	TGTGCCAGCAGTGGACAGGCTTTCCAAGAGACCCAGTACTTC	CASSGQAFQETQYF
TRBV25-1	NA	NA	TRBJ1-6	TGTGCCAGCAGTGAGGGTAAGACAGGAACCCTAAATTCACCCCTCCACTTT	CASSEGKTGTLNSPLHF